This T cell receptor beta chain was retrieved from a study of control samples from healthy donors and cancer patients (dated by TCRdb to 2018 to 2021). The library was generated by the immunoSEQ multiplex PCR assay. TCRdb took this table from immuneACCESS and kept in-frame rearrangements with V and J called. Such tables lack part of the clones; where checked against another copy, unresolved V genes explain under half of the gap, and the rest is unexplained. The sample yields fewer than 85,000 clones; approximately 94% were counted once. The biggest ten clones account for around 2.8% of the sample. Worth noting for this clone: No antigen is known for it. Base qualities are missing; no much larger clone stands one base away.

What was sequenced was blood. This TCR came from a woman aged 25-40 years in good health.

The sequence in DNA is TGTGCCAGCTCACCGCTTGCCGGGACAGGGCTCAAGAGTGAAAAACTGTTTTTT. This encodes CASSPLAGTGLKSEKLFF. The chain couples TRBV18 to TRBJ1-4; a stretch of 9 junction bases matches TRBD1. The V end gives up 3 bases and the J end 7 bases, leaving 15 bases in the junction not matched to a gene. The cysteine opens and the phenylalanine closes a CDR3 of 18 amino acids. Kept here is only the CDR3 DNA, which spans 54 bases and is read in frame from base 1. The germline V gene yields KGHSH for CDR1 and LQKENI for CDR2. Beyond the CDR3, the reference TRBV18 and TRBJ1-4 genes provide the residues; the full variable domain reads: NAGVMQNPRHLVRRRGQEARLRCSPMKGHSHVYWYRQLPEEGLKFMVYLQKENIIDESGMPKERFSAEFPKEGPSILRIQQVVRGDSAAYFCASSPLAGTGLKSEKLFFGSGTQLSVL.